Listed below are T cell receptor beta chains from one sample, sequenced in a study of human T cells and chemical hapten exposure. One entry per CDR3 protein, called by TCRdb with MiXCR from the RACE reads. The sample yields tens of thousands of distinct CDR3 sequences, 9.5% to 10% seen once. The sample here was whole blood, taken in connection with sensitization to the hapten diphenylcyclopropenone (DPC). The receptors derive from a man aged 35-49 years with alopecia areata. Some clones in this sample may be carry-over from other donors' samples. Both conserved end residues are part of each CDR3. D genes are given only for firm matches. Only some rows state a clone size, as once, few, many or a class for expanded clones.

>TRBD1|few|TRBJ2-6|TRBV18
CASSWDRVFLSGANVLTF
TGTGCCAGCTCTTGGGACAGGGTTTTTCTTTCTGGGGCCAACGTCCTGACTTTC
>.|few|TRBJ2-6|TRBV19
CASSPQAGANVLTF
TGTGCCAGTAGTCCACAAGCTGGGGCCAACGTCCTGACTTTC
>TRBD2|few|TRBJ2-3|TRBV5-6
CASSGTSAYDTQYF
TGTGCCAGCAGCGGGACTAGCGCTTATGATACGCAGTATTTT
>TRBD1|.|TRBJ2-1|TRBV7-9
CASGHRGRDNEQFF
TGTGCCAGCGGGCACAGGGGAAGGGACAATGAGCAGTTCTTC
>TRBD2|many|TRBJ2-1|TRBV5-4
CASSPPGLGQMQFF
TGTGCCAGCAGCCCACCGGGACTAGGCCAGATGCAGTTCTTC
>.|many|TRBJ2-4|TRBV5-5
CASSSLRGTGKNIQYF
TGTGCCAGCAGCTCGTTACGGGGGACCGGGAAAAACATTCAGTACTTC
>.|.|TRBJ1-2|TRBV6-2/TRBV6-3
CASSSSPPGRRGYTF
TGTGCCAGCAGTTCCTCCCCACCGGGAAGGAGAGGCTACACCTTC
>.|.|TRBJ2-3|TRBV6-1
CASRGLGVLDTQYF
TGTGCCAGCAGGGGGCTAGGGGTATTAGATACGCAGTATTTT
>.|few|TRBJ2-7|TRBV13
CASSKRVTMTYEQYF
TGTGCCAGCAGCAAGAGAGTCACCATGACCTACGAGCAGTACTTC
>.|many|TRBJ1-1|TRBV18
CASSPAGTEAFF
TGTGCCAGCTCACCGGCCGGGACAGAAGCTTTCTTT
>.|few|TRBJ1-1|TRBV10-1
CASSEIRGSEAFF
TGCGCCAGCAGTGAGATTCGGGGTTCTGAAGCTTTCTTT
>.|few|TRBJ2-5|TRBV9
CASSLTGTEETQYF
TGTGCCAGCAGCCTAACCGGGACCGAAGAGACCCAGTACTTC
>.|.|TRBJ1-2|TRBV12-3/TRBV12-4
CASSFGEFYGYTF
TGTGCCAGCAGTTTCGGAGAGTTCTATGGCTACACCTTC
>.|many|TRBJ1-2|TRBV6-5
CASSYDGAGIYGYTF
TGTGCCAGCAGTTACGATGGCGCAGGGATCTATGGCTACACCTTC
>TRBD2|.|TRBJ2-7|TRBV4-1
CASSQDPAGGPREQYF
TGCGCCAGCAGCCAAGACCCAGCGGGAGGGCCGAGAGAGCAGTACTTC
>.|many|TRBJ2-3|TRBV9
CASSVGAGTSTDTQYF
TGTGCCAGCAGCGTAGGGGCGGGAACTAGCACAGATACGCAGTATTTT
>.|.|TRBJ2-7|TRBV11-2
CASSFNTGSYEQYF
TGTGCCAGCAGCTTCAACACAGGGTCCTACGAGCAGTACTTC
>.|few|TRBJ1-1|TRBV12-3/TRBV12-4
CASGMGLNTEAFF
TGTGCCAGCGGAATGGGACTGAACACTGAAGCTTTCTTT
>TRBD2|many|TRBJ2-1|TRBV7-3
CASRLAGGRGEQFF
TGTGCCAGCAGACTAGCGGGAGGCAGGGGTGAGCAGTTCTTC
>TRBD2|few|TRBJ2-5|TRBV18
CASSLNPPGTSAQETQYF
TGTGCCAGCTCTCTGAATCCGCCCGGGACTAGCGCCCAAGAGACCCAGTACTTC
>.|.|TRBJ2-3|TRBV10-2
CASSEGSRERHTQYF
TGCGCCAGCAGTGAGGGTAGCAGGGAGCGACATACGCAGTATTTT
>TRBD2|many|TRBJ2-5|TRBV4-1
CASSQSGSWTQYF
TGCGCCAGCAGCCAGAGCGGGAGCTGGACCCAGTACTTC
>TRBD2|.|TRBJ2-3|TRBV6-6
CASSFTSAFTDTQYF
TGTGCCAGCAGCTTTACTAGCGCCTTCACAGATACGCAGTATTTT
>TRBD1|many|TRBJ1-1|TRBV7-9
CASSLGWDRRIMNTEAFF
TGTGCCAGCAGCTTGGGATGGGACAGAAGGATCATGAACACTGAAGCTTTCTTT
>TRBD1|.|TRBJ1-5|TRBV28
CASSLWAGQGIQPQHF
TGTGCCAGCAGTTTATGGGCCGGACAGGGGATCCAGCCCCAGCATTTT
>.|few|TRBJ2-2|TRBV7-2
CASSLRARAGELFF
TGTGCCAGCAGCTTACGGGCCAGAGCCGGGGAGCTGTTTTTT
>.|few|TRBJ2-7|TRBV4-2
CASSADSYEQYF
TGTGCCAGCAGCGCGGACAGTTACGAGCAGTACTTC
>.|.|TRBJ2-3|TRBV14
CASSQGLLRGMDTDTQYF
TGTGCCAGCAGCCAAGGCCTTTTGCGCGGGATGGATACAGATACGCAGTATTTT
>TRBD2|.|TRBJ2-1|TRBV20-1
CSARMGAVRAGGFNEQFF
TGCAGTGCTAGAATGGGGGCGGTCAGAGCGGGAGGATTTAATGAGCAGTTCTTC
>.|many|TRBJ2-7|TRBV3-1
CASTRQPSYEQYF
TGTGCCAGCACGCGACAGCCCAGCTACGAGCAGTACTTC
>.|.|TRBJ2-5|TRBV6-1
CASSSRGSQETQYF
TGTGCCAGCAGTTCCAGGGGATCCCAAGAGACCCAGTACTTC
>.|many|TRBJ2-5|TRBV9
CASSVAPWGETQYF
TGTGCCAGCAGCGTAGCCCCCTGGGGAGAGACCCAGTACTTC
>TRBD2|.|TRBJ2-1|TRBV11-2
CASSFGLAGGLNEQFF
TGTGCCAGCAGCTTCGGCCTAGCGGGAGGACTCAATGAGCAGTTCTTC